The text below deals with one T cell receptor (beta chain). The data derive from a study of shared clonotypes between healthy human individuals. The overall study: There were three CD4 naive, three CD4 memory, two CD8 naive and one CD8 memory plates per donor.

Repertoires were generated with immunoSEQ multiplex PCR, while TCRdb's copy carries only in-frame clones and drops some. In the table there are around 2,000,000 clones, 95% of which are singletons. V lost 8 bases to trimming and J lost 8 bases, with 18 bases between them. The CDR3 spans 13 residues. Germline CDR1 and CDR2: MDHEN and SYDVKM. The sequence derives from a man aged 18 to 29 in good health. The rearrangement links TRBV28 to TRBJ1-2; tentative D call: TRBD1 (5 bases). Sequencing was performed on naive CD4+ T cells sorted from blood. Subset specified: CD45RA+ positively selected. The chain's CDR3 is CASAREGVRGYTF. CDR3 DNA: TGTGCCAGCGCCAGGGAAGGGGTGCGAGGCTACACCTTC.